Shown below are 7 T cell receptor beta chains from a single sample sequenced in a study of cytomegalovirus exposure and HLA in healthy donors. It was with 60 Vbeta and 13 Jbeta primers that the PCR ran. Libraries were prepared by immunoSEQ multiplex PCR; TCRdb keeps only in-frame clonotypes and omits some of them. The profile shows about 160,000 clones, almost 85% of them singletons. Sequenced material: PBMCs. These receptors were collected from a boy between 2 and 10 years old in good health and CMV-seronegative.

The CDR3 is CATNSGRVYEQYF. The CDR3 coding sequence is TGTGCCACCAATAGCGGGAGGGTCTACGAGCAGTACTTC. The chain employs TRBV6-5 and TRBJ2-7; 11 bases line up with TRBD2. Trimming at V came to 10 bases and at J to 3 bases, leaving 5 bases not matched to a gene. CDR3 length: 13 residues. The germline CDR1 and CDR2 sequences are MNHEY and SVGAGI.

This clone was picked up one time. This chain links TRBV7-3 with TRBJ2-7; D possibly corresponds to TRBD2 (6 bases). The ends were cut back, 4 bases at V and 3 bases at J, with 10 bases in the middle. The CDR3 runs to 13 residues. Germline-derived CDR1 and CDR2 are SGHTA and FQGTGA. CDR3 in amino acids: CASSSSGYYEQYF. As DNA, the CDR3 is TGTGCCAGCAGCTCCAGCGGGTACTACGAGCAGTACTTC.

The rearrangement uses TRBV5-6 and TRBJ2-3; tentatively, D is TRBD2 (5 bases). The CDR3 extends over 15 amino acids. V dropped 2 bases and J dropped 4 bases, with 14 bases sitting between them. Germline V gene data show CDR1 as SGHDT and CDR2 as YYEEEE. This chain's CDR3 is CASSFHPSGADTQYF. Written as DNA, the CDR3 is TGTGCCAGCAGCTTTCATCCTTCCGGGGCAGATACGCAGTATTTT.

This clone has just one count. The rearrangement uses TRBV14 and TRBJ2-3; D unresolved. The CDR3 is 12 amino acids. From germline, CDR1 is SGHDN and CDR2 FVKESK. Trimming removed 4 bases from V and 4 bases from J, with 6 bases in between. CDR3 in DNA: TGTGCCAGCAGCCCCCAGGCAGATACGCAGTATTTT. It codes for CASSPQADTQYF.

This chain joins TRBV5-4 and TRBJ1-2; 7 bases align to TRBD1. The V gene end was trimmed by 4 bases and the J gene end by 3 bases; junction bases not matched to a gene: 6. CDR3 length: 14 amino acids. The germline V gene encodes CDR1 SGHNT and CDR2 YYREEE (reference sequence). Written as DNA, the CDR3 is TGTGCCAGCAGCCCTAGACAGGGAGACTATGGCTACACCTTC. Its translation is CASSPRQGDYGYTF.

This clone was observed a single time. The V call is TRBV4-2, the J call TRBJ2-5; 10 bases fit TRBD2. The CDR3 has 17 residues. Germline values: CDR1 LGHNA, CDR2 YNFKEQ. V was pared by 0 bases and J by 0 bases, with 4 bases of the junction left unmatched. As DNA, the CDR3 is TGTGCCAGCAGCCAAGATGGCACTAGCGGGGACCAAGAGACCCAGTACTTC. Translated, it gives CASSQDGTSGDQETQYF.

The chain is built from TRBV5-5 and TRBJ1-2, with a weak D call TRBD1 (5 bases). Per the germline V gene, CDR1 is SGHKS and CDR2 is YYEKEE (reference sequence). CDR3 length: 15 residues. Trimming pared 4 bases from V and 3 bases from J, leaving 16 bases between. The CDR3 reads CASSAVGGVDYGYTF. The CDR3 region has the DNA TGTGCCAGCAGCGCCGTCGGGGGGGTTGACTATGGCTACACCTTC.